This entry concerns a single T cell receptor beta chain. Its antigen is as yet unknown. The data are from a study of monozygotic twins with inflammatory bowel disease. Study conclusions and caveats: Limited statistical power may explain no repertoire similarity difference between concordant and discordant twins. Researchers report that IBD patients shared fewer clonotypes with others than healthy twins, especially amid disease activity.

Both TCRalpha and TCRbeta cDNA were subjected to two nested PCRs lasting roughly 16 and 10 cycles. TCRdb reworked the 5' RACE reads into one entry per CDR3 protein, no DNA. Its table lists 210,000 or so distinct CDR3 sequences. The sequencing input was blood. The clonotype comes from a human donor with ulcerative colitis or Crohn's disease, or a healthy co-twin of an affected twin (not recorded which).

The CDR3 is CASSPGLAGSYEQYF. J is TRBJ2-7 and V is TRBV12-3 or TRBV12-4; the D call from TCRdb, TRBD2, cannot be confirmed without DNA. This CDR3 comprises 15 residues.